These T cell receptor beta chains were read from a single sample in a study of T-cell reconstitution after alpha-beta-depleted transplantation in children. TCRdb redid the calling of the PCR reads with MiXCR, one entry per CDR3 protein. The data contain 240,000 or so distinct CDR3 sequences, around 13% of them singletons. The input for sequencing was PBMCs from the stem cell graft donor, taken from the stem cell graft. These receptors came from a human donor who donated a stem cell graft to a child with acute lymphoblastic leukemia. Both conserved end residues are trimmed from each CDR3. Rows give clone size only sometimes, using once, few, many, or a class for an expanded clone.

abundance,v_gene,j_gene,CDR3aa
many,TRBV2,TRBJ2-3,ASSGEGTVQY
many,TRBV7-6,TRBJ1-1,ASSFLTGGVNTEAF
few,TRBV4-2,TRBJ2-5,ASSQGTGVGETQY
many,TRBV7-2,TRBJ1-5,ASSLVAGGNQPQH
many,TRBV6-2/TRBV6-3,TRBJ2-1,ASSYLGTGAGEQF
many,TRBV20-1,TRBJ2-7,SARDVMKASYEQY
many,TRBV7-2,TRBJ2-1,ASRGTSGSNEQF
.,TRBV4-1,TRBJ1-5,ASSQEDRDNQPQH
many,TRBV29-1,TRBJ2-1,SVRGLAGGTGSEQF
many,TRBV10-3,TRBJ1-6,AIREGQSSYNSPLH
many,TRBV10-1,TRBJ2-3,ASTQGNTQY
many,TRBV29-1,TRBJ2-1,SVALSSGRAQEQF
many,TRBV20-1,TRBJ1-1,SARETGGQIVGAF
many,TRBV27,TRBJ2-3,ASSRGRYTDTQY
few,TRBV7-9,TRBJ2-2,ASSHGRAANTGELF
many,TRBV12-3/TRBV12-4,TRBJ1-3,ASSFYGDTIY
many,TRBV9,TRBJ2-3,ASSSGGARGTDTQY
many,TRBV5-1,TRBJ1-6,ASSLVDRGNSPLH
few,TRBV9,TRBJ1-1,ASSPTGTANTEAF
many,TRBV20-1,TRBJ2-5,SAEVPGTSGEETQY
many,TRBV27,TRBJ1-5,ASSFPNQPQH
.,TRBV14,TRBJ1-6,ASSQDHQGIEDSPLH
many,TRBV4-2,TRBJ2-2,ASSQDIPGGTGELF
many,TRBV5-1,TRBJ1-5,ASSFRGGSNQPQH
many,TRBV27,TRBJ2-7,ASSLSTVGTGGYEQY
many,TRBV28,TRBJ1-5,ASIPGTELNQPQH
.,TRBV4-3,TRBJ2-1,ASSQDPRLYNEQF
.,TRBV7-9,TRBJ2-1,ASTLGSSYNEQF
many,TRBV6-5,TRBJ2-3,ASSYAQGAPDTQY
many,TRBV28,TRBJ1-1,ASVRGRTNTEAF
many,TRBV11-2,TRBJ1-1,ASSPSTEAF
many,TRBV7-9,TRBJ2-2,ASSSPHAGTGELF
many,TRBV12-3/TRBV12-4,TRBJ1-1,ASQPQATNTEAF
many,TRBV27,TRBJ1-2,ASSSPGAVYGYT
many,TRBV20-1,TRBJ2-2,SASARDAGELF
many,TRBV12-3/TRBV12-4,TRBJ2-4,ASKIGAGENIQY
few,TRBV30,TRBJ1-5,AWSRGNQPQH
.,TRBV7-9,TRBJ2-3,ASVSGRDPDTQY
few,TRBV7-9,TRBJ2-1,ASSYGPYNEQF
many,TRBV29-1,TRBJ1-6,SVRQGRDSPLH
few,TRBV27,TRBJ2-5,ASSLRGAHVKETQY
many,TRBV7-2,TRBJ2-1,ASSPRLVGAPRYEQF
many,TRBV7-2,TRBJ1-2,APLDGGGYT
many,TRBV7-2,TRBJ2-5,ASSFIPPGLGETQY
many,TRBV4-2,TRBJ1-2,ASSQDLPGTGYGYT
.,TRBV5-6,TRBJ1-6,ASDTGTSGSPLH
many,TRBV9,TRBJ2-1,ASSVAWLAGDDEQF
many,TRBV20-1,TRBJ2-1,SARLPAGTSGSSGANEQF
many,TRBV5-5,TRBJ2-5,ASSRGRDQETQY
many,TRBV5-1,TRBJ2-2,ASSSGLAGGSNTGELF
.,TRBV11-2,TRBJ1-1,ASSSRPRNTEAF
many,TRBV12-3/TRBV12-4,TRBJ1-4,ASSPNEKLF
.,TRBV6-1,TRBJ1-2,ASNFIYYGYT